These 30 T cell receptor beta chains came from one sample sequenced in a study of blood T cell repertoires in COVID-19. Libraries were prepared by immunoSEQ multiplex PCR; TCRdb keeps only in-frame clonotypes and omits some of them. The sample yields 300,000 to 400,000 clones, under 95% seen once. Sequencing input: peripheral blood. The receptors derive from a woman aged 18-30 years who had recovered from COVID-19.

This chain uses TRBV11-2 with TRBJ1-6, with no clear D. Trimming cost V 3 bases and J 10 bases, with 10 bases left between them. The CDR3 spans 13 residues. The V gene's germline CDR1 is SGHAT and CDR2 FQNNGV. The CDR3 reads CASSFMKESPLHF. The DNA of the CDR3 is TGTGCCAGCAGCTTTATGAAGGAGTCACCCCTCCACTTT.

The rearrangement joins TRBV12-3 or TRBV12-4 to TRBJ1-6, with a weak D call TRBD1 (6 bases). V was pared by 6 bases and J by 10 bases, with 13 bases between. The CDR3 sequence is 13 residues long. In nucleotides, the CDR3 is TGTGCCAGCAGCCCGGACAGTCCCTCACCCCTCCACTTT. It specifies CASSPDSPSPLHF.

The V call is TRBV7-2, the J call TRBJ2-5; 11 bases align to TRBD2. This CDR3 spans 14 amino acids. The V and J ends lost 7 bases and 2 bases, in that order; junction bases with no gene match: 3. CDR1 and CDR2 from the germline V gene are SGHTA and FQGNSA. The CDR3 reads CASTVAGGQETQYF. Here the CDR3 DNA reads TGTGCCAGCACCGTAGCGGGAGGGCAAGAGACCCAGTACTTC.

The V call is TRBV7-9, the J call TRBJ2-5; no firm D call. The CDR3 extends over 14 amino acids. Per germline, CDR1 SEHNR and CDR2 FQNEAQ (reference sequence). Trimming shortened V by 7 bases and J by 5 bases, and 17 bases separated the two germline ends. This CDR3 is CASTSPDTRETQYF. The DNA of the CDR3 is TGTGCCAGCACAAGTCCCGATACGCGGGAGACCCAGTACTTC. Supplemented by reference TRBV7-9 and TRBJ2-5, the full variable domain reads DTGVSQNPRHKITKRGQNVTFRCDPISEHNRLYWYRQTLGQGPEFLTYFQNEAQLEKSRLLSDRFSAERPKGSFSTLEIQRTEQGDSAMYLCASTSPDTRETQYFGPGTRLLVL.

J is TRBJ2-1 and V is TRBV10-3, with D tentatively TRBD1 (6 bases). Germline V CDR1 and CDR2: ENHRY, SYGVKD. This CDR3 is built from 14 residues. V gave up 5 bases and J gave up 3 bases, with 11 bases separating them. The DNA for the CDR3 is TGTGCCATCAGTCCCGGACAGAACTACAATGAGCAGTTCTTC. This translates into CAISPGQNYNEQFF.

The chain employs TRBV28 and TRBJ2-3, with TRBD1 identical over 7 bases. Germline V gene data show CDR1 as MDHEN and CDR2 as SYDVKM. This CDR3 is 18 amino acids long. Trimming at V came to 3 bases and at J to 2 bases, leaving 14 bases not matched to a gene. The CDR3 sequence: CASSFVTGVGQDTDTQYF. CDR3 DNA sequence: TGTGCCAGCAGTTTTGTTACAGGGGTCGGCCAGGACACAGATACGCAGTATTTT.

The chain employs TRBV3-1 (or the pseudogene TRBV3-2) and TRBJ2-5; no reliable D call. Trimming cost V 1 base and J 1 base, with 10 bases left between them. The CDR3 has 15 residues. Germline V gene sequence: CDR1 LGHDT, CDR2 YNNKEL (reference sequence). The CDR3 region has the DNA TGTGCCAGCAGCCAAGTTGGCGGTGGCCAAGAGACCCAGTACTTC. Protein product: CASSQVGGGQETQYF.

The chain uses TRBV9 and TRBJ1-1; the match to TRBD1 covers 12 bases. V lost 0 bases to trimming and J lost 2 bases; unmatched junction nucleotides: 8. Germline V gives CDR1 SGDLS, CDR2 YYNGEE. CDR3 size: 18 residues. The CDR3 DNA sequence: TGTGCCAGCAGCGTAGAGGCCGGGACAGGGGGCGCAAACACTGAAGCTTTCTTT. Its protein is CASSVEAGTGGANTEAFF.

CDR3 DNA: TGCGCCAGCAGTCACGTACAGGGGGCTGTCTACAATGAGCAGTTCTTC. Residues: CASSHVQGAVYNEQFF. The V call is TRBV23-1, the J call TRBJ2-1, with 9 bases lining up with TRBD1. TRBV23-1 qualifies as an ORF whose function is uncertain. This CDR3 comprises 16 residues. Trimming at V came to 3 bases and at J to 3 bases, leaving 6 bases not matched to a gene.

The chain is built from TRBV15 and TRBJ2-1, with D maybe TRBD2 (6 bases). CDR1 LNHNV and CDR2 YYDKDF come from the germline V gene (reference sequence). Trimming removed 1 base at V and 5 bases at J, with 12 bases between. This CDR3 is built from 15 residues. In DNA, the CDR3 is TGTGCCACCAGCAGAGCGGGAGTGCTAAACAATGAGCAGTTCTTC. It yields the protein CATSRAGVLNNEQFF.

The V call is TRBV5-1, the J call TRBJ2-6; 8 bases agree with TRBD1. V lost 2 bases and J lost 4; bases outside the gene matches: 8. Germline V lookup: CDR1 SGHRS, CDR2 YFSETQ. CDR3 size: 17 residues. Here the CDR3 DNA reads TGCGCCAGCAGCTTTCAGGGGGCACCAAACGGGGCCAACGTCCTGACTTTC. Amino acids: CASSFQGAPNGANVLTF. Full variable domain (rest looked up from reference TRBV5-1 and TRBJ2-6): KAGVTQTPRYLIKTRGQQVTLSCSPISGHRSVSWYQQTPGQGLQFLFEYFSETQRNKGNFPGRFSGRQFSNSRSEMNVSTLELGDSALYLCASSFQGAPNGANVLTFGAGSRLTVL.

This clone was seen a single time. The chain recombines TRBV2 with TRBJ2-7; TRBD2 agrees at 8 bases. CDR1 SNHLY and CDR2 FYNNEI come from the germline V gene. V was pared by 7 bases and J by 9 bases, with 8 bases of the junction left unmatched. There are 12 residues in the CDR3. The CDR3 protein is CASKFPLAGQYV. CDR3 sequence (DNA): TGTGCCAGCAAATTTCCCCTAGCGGGGCAGTACGTC.

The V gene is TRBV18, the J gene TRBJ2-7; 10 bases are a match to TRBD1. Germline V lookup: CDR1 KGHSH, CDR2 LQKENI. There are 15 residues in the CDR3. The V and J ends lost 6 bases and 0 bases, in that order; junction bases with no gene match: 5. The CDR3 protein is CASSPRTGGSYEQYV. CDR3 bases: TGTGCCAGCTCCCCGAGGACAGGGGGCTCCTACGAGCAGTACGTC.

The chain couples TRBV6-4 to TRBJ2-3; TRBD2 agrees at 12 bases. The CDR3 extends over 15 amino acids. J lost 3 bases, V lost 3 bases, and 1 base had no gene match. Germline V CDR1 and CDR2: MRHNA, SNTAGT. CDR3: CASSEGTSGTDTQYF. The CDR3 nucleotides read TGTGCCAGCAGTGAGGGGACTAGCGGGACAGATACGCAGTATTTT.

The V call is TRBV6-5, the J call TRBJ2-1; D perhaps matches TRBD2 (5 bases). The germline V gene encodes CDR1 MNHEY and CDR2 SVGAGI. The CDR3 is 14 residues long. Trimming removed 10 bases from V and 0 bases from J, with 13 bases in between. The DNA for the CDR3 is TGTGCCACCCGGAGAGGGCCCTCCTACAATGAGCAGTTCTTC. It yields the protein CATRRGPSYNEQFF.

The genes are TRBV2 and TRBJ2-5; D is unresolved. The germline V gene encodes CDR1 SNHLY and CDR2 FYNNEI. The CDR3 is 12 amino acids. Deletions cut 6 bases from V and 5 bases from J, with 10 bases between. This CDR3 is CASRGSSETQYF. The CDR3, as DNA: TGTGCCAGCAGGGGCAGCAGTGAGACCCAGTACTTC.

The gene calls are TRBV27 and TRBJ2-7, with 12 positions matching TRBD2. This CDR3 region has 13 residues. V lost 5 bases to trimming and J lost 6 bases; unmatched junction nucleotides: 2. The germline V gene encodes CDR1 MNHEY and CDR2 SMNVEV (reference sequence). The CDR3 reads CASSTSGRSEQYV. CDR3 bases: TGTGCCAGCAGTACTAGCGGGAGGAGCGAGCAGTACGTC.

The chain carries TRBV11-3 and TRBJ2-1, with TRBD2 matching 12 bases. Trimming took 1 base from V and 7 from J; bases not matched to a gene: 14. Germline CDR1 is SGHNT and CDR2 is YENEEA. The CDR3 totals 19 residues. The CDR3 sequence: CASSLGGASGRAKGNEQFF. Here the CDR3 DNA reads TGTGCCAGCAGCTTAGGAGGTGCTAGCGGGAGGGCCAAAGGGAATGAGCAGTTCTTC. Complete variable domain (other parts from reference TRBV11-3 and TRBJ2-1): EAGVVQSPRYKIIEKKQPVAFWCNPISGHNTLYWYLQNLGQGPELLIRYENEEAVDDSQLPKDRFSAERLKGVDSTLKIQPAELGDSAVYLCASSLGGASGRAKGNEQFFGPGTRLTVL.

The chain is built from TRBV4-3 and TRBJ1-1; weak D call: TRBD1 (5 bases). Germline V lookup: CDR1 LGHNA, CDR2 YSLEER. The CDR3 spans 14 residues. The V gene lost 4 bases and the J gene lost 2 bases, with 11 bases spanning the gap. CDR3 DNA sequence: TGCGCCAGCAGCCCGGAAACAGGTAACACTGAAGCTTTCTTT. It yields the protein CASSPETGNTEAFF.

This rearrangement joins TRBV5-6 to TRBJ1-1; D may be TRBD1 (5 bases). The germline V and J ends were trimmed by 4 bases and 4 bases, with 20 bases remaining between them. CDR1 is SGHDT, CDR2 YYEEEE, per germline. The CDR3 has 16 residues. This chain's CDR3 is CASSQDGQGLITEAFF. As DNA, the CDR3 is TGTGCCAGCAGCCAAGACGGTCAGGGTCTCATCACTGAAGCTTTCTTT.

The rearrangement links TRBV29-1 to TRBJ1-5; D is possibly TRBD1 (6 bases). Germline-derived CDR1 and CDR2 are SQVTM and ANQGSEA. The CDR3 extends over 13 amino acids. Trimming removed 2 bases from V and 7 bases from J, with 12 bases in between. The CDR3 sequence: CSVEMDRGQPQHF. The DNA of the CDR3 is TGCAGCGTTGAAATGGACAGAGGGCAGCCCCAGCATTTT.

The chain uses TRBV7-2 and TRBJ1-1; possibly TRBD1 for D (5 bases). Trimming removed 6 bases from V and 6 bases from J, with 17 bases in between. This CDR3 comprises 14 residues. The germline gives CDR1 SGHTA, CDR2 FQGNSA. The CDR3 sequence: CASSLILAGAEAFF. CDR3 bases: TGTGCCAGCAGTCTCATTTTAGCGGGGGCTGAAGCTTTCTTT.

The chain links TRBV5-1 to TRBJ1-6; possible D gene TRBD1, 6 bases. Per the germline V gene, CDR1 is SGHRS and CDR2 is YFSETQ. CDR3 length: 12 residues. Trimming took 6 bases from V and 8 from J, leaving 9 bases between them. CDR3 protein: CASKSGDSPLHF. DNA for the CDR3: TGCGCCAGCAAGTCAGGGGATTCACCCCTCCACTTT.

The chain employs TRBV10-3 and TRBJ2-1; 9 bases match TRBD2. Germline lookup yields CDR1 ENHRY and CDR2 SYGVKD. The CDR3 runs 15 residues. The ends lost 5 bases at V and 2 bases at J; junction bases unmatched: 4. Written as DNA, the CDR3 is TGTGCCATCAGTCTTAGCGGGAGCCCCTACAATGAGCAGTTCTTC. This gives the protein CAISLSGSPYNEQFF.

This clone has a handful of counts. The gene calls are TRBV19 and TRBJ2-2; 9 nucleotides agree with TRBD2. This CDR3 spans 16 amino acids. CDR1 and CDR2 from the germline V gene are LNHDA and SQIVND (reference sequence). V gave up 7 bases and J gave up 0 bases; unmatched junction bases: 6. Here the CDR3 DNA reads TGTGCCAGTATGCTAGCGGGAACCGCGAACACCGGGGAGCTGTTTTTT. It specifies CASMLAGTANTGELFF.

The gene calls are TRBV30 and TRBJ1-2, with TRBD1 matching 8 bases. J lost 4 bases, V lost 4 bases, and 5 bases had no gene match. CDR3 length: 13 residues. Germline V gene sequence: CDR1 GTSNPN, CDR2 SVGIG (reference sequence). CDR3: CAWNQGAGYGYTF. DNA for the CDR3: TGTGCCTGGAACCAGGGGGCCGGCTATGGCTACACCTTC. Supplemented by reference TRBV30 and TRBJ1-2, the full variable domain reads SQTIHQWPATLVQPVGSPLSLECTVEGTSNPNLYWYRQAAGRGLQLLFYSVGIGQISSEVPQNLSASRPQDRQFILSSKKLLLSDSGFYLCAWNQGAGYGYTFGSGTRLTVV.

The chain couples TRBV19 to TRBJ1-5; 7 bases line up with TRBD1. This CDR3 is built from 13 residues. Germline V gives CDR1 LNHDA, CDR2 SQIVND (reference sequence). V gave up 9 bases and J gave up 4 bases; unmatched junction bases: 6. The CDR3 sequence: CASTGTANQPQHF. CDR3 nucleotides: TGTGCCAGCACCGGGACAGCGAATCAGCCCCAGCATTTT.

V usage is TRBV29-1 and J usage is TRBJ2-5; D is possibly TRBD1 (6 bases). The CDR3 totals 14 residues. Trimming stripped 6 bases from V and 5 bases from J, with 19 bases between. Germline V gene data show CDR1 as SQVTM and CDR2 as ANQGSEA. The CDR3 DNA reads TGCAGCGTCCCGAGGTGGGGGCGAGAGGAGACCCAGTACTTC. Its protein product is CSVPRWGREETQYF.

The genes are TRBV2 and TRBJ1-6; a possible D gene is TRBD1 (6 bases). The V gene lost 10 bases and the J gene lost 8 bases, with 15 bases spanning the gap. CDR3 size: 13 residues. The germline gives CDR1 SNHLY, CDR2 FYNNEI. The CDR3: CATSRDTYSPLHF. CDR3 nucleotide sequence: TGTGCCACCTCAAGGGACACCTATTCACCCCTCCACTTT.

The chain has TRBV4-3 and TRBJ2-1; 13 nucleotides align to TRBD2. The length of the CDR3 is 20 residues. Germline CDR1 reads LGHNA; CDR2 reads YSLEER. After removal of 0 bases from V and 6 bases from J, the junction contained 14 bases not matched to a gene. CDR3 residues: CASSQESTRAGLAGANEQFF. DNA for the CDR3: TGCGCCAGCAGCCAAGAATCGACAAGGGCCGGACTAGCGGGAGCCAATGAGCAGTTCTTC.